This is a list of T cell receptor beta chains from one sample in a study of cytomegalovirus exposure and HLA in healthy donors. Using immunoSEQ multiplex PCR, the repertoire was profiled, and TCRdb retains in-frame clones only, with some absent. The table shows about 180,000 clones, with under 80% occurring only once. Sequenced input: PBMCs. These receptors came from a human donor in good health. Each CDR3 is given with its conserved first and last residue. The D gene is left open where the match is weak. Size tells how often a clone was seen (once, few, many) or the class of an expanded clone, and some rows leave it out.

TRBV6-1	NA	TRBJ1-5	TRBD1	TGTGCCAGCAGTGAAATGGGGACAGGTTGGGAGCCCCAGCATTTT	CASSEMGTGWEPQHF
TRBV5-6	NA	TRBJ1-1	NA	TGTGCCAGCAGCTTAATAGCCGGGGGGAACACTGAAGCTTTCTTT	CASSLIAGGNTEAFF
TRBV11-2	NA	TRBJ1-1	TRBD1	TGTGCCAGCAGCTTAAGGGGGCAGGTCAACACTGAAGCTTTCTTT	CASSLRGQVNTEAFF
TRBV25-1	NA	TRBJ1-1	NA	TGTGCCAGCAGTGAACAGGGTGGGGTAAACACTGAAGCTTTCTTT	CASSEQGGVNTEAFF
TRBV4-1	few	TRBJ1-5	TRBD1	TGCGCCAGCAGCCATAGGGACAGGCGAGATCAGCCCCAGCATTTT	CASSHRDRRDQPQHF
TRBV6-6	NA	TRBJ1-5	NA	TGTGCCAGCAAAGGCCTAGATCAGCCCCAGCATTTT	CASKGLDQPQHF
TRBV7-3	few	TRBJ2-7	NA	TGTGCCAGCAGCTCACTGAATGGGCCCTACGAGCAGTACTTC	CASSSLNGPYEQYF
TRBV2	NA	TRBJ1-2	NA	TGTGCCAGCAGCTGGGGACAAATATATGGCTACACCTTC	CASSWGQIYGYTF
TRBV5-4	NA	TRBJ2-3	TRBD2	TGTGCCAGCAGCTTGGCTAGCGGGGGGGCAAGAGATACGCAGTATTTT	CASSLASGGARDTQYF
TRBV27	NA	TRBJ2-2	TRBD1	TGTGCCAGCAGTTTACCCCCGGGACAGCCCTACACCGGGGAGCTGTTTTTT	CASSLPPGQPYTGELFF
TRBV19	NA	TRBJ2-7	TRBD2	TGTGCCAGTAGTATCGTAGCGGGAGGATCCTACGAGCAGTACTTC	CASSIVAGGSYEQYF
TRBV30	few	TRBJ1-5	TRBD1	TGTGCCTGGAGTTCCGGACAGGGGAATCAGCCCCAGCATTTT	CAWSSGQGNQPQHF
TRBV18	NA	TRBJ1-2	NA	TGTGCCAGCTCACTAGAACAGGGTGGTGGCTACACCTTC	CASSLEQGGGYTF
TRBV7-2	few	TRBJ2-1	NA	TGTGCCAGCGGCCGCAACAGGGCGAACAATGAGCAGTTCTTC	CASGRNRANNEQFF
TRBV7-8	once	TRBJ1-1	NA	TGTGCCAGCAGCTTAGGTACGGACACTGAAGCTTTCTTT	CASSLGTDTEAFF
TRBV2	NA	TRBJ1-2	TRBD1	TGTGCCAGCAGTTCGGACAGGGGAGGAGGTGGCTACACCTTC	CASSSDRGGGGYTF
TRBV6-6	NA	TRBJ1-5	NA	TGTGCCAGCAGTTCTCCCGGGGAGGGCAATCAGCCCCAGCATTTT	CASSSPGEGNQPQHF
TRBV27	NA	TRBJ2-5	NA	TGTGCCAGCAGTTTAGGGAGGTTCTGGGAGACCCAGTACTTC	CASSLGRFWETQYF
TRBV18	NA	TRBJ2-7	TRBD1	TGTGCCAGCTCAGACGGACAGGGACACCTCTACGAGCAGTACTTC	CASSDGQGHLYEQYF
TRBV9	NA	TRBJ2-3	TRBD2	TGTGCCAGCAGCGTAGGGGCTAGCGGGAGAAGCACAGATACGCAGTATTTT	CASSVGASGRSTDTQYF
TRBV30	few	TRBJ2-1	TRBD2	TGTGCCTGGTCCGGGCTAGCGGGGGGACCTAGAGGCAATGAGCAGTTCTTC	CAWSGLAGGPRGNEQFF
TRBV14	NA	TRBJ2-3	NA	TGTGCCAGCAGCCAAGATACAGTCCGAACCACAGATACGCAGTATTTT	CASSQDTVRTTDTQYF
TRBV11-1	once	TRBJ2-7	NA	TGTGCCAGCAGCTTAGGGACAGCGAGCTCCTACGAGCAGTACTTC	CASSLGTASSYEQYF
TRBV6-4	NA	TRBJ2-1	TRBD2	TGTGCCAGCAGTGACTCCTGGACTAGCGGGGGGGCCAGTGAGCAGTTCTTC	CASSDSWTSGGASEQFF
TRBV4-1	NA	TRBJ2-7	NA	TGCGCCAGCAGCCAAGGTGCGTTCGCGGCCAGCTCCTACGAGCAGTACTTC	CASSQGAFAASSYEQYF
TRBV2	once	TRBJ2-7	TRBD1	TGTGCCAGCAGTGCCCAGGGGGCATCCTACGAGCAGTACTTC	CASSAQGASYEQYF
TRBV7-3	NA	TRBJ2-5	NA	TGTGCCAGCAGCTTAACGTCCCAGGGCGAAGAGACCCAGTACTTC	CASSLTSQGEETQYF
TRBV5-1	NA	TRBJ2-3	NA	TGCGCCAGCAGCTTGGGCTCGGGGGGCTCCACAGATACGCAGTATTTT	CASSLGSGGSTDTQYF
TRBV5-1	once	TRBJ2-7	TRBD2	TGCGCCAGCAGCCCCCAAAGCGGGGGGGCCTACGAGCAGTACTTC	CASSPQSGGAYEQYF
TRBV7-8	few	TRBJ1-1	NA	TGTGCCAGCAGCTTAGATAGGAACACTGAAGCTTTCTTT	CASSLDRNTEAFF
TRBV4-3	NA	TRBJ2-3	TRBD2	TGCGCCAGCAGCCAAGATCTGGCGGGGGGGCTCACAGATACGCAGTATTTT	CASSQDLAGGLTDTQYF
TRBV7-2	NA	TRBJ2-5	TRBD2	TGTGCCAGCAGCCTGATGACTAGCGGGGGGGAGACCCAGTACTTC	CASSLMTSGGETQYF
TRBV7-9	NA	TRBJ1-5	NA	TGTGCCAGCAGCTTAGCGAATAGCAGGGGAGCGGATCAGCCCCAGCATTTT	CASSLANSRGADQPQHF
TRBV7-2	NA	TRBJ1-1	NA	TGTGCCAGCAGCTCCCCCGACAGCAACACTGAAGCTTTCTTT	CASSSPDSNTEAFF
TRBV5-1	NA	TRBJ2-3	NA	TGCGCCAGCAGCGTTAGCGGTTCTGATACGCAGTATTTT	CASSVSGSDTQYF
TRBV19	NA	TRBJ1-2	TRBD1	TGTGCCAGTAGTACACAGGGGGGAAACTATGGCTACACCTTC	CASSTQGGNYGYTF
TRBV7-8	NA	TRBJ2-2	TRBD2	TGTGCCAGCAGCCGGACTAGCGGGGGGGCCTCGGGCGGGGAGCTGTTTTTT	CASSRTSGGASGGELFF
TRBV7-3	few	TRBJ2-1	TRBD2	TGTGCCAGCAGCCTTAGCGGGGTTTACAATGAGCAGTTCTTC	CASSLSGVYNEQFF
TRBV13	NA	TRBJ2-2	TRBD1	TGTGCCAGCAGCTTAGCCCGGGACAGATATAACACCGGGGAGCTGTTTTTT	CASSLARDRYNTGELFF
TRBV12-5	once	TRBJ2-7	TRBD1	TGTGCTAGTGGTTTGGTAGTCGGACAGGGGGCGTACGAGCAGTACTTC	CASGLVVGQGAYEQYF
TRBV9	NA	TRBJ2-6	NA	TGTGCCAGCAGCAGCACCTGGGACAAGGGCAGCTCTGGGGCCAACGTCCTGACTTTC	CASSSTWDKGSSGANVLTF
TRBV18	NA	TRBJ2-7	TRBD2	TGTGCCAGCTCGCCCGGCGGGGGGGCCGCGGAGCAGTACTTC	CASSPGGGAAEQYF
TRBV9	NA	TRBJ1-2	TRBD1	TGTGCCAGCAGCACCCGACAGGGTTTAGAGGGCTACACCTTC	CASSTRQGLEGYTF
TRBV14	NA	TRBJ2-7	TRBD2	TGTGCCAGCAGCCATGCGACTAGCGGGGGGGCCAACTACGAGCAGTACTTC	CASSHATSGGANYEQYF